This TCR beta chain was documented in a study of Ad26.COV2.S vaccination and SARS-CoV-2 variants. Study results and caveats: Possible underestimation of total T cell responses by the TCR breadth and depth analyses was noted.

This CDR3 contains 14 residues. Germline values: CDR1 ENHRY, CDR2 SYGVKD. V gave up 3 bases and J gave up 0 bases, with 9 bases separating them. The table came from immunoSEQ multiplex PCR; TCRdb's copy has only in-frame clones and leaves some out. The table shows roughly 270,000 clones, with 87% occurring only once. Treatment in this sample: 19 received Ad26.COV2.S at low or high dose, single or two shots; about 5 received placebo; per-sample allocation not given. At day 63 after the first vaccine or placebo injection, samples were drawn. For this clone: Antigen unknown.

Source: peripheral blood, taken in a trial of Ad26.COV2.S vaccine versus placebo. The J gene is TRBJ2-7, the V gene TRBV10-3, with D unresolved. This receptor was obtained from a person aged 18-60 years who received the Ad26.COV2.S COVID-19 vaccine or a placebo. The CDR3 coding sequence is TGTGCCATCAGTGAAGTTGGAGTCTCCTACGAGCAGTACTTC. Amino acid sequence: CAISEVGVSYEQYF.